Each of the 8 T cell receptor beta chains below was sequenced from the same sample in a study of blood T cell repertoires in COVID-19. Here immunoSEQ multiplex PCR was the method, and the copy in TCRdb shows in-frame clones only, minus some. The table records about 240,000 clones, approximately 88% of them present only once. The sequencing input was PBMCs or T cells enriched from blood (not recorded which). Receptors originate from a young woman with acute COVID-19.

The chain joins TRBV5-8 to TRBJ2-3, with 7 bases fitting TRBD1. CDR1 SGHTS and CDR2 YDEGEE come from the germline V gene. J was trimmed by 2 bases and V by 0 bases; bases with no gene match: 3. This CDR3 comprises 15 residues. For the CDR3, the DNA is TGTGCCAGCAGCTTGGGGGGGACAGTCACAGATACGCAGTATTTT. Translation gives CASSLGGTVTDTQYF.

The chain joins TRBV29-1 to TRBJ1-2; 7 positions agree with TRBD1. CDR1 and CDR2 from the germline V gene are SQVTM and ANQGSEA. V shed 6 bases, J shed 4 bases, and the junction held 8 bases outside the gene matches. CDR3 length: 13 residues. CDR3 sequence: CSVTDRVGYGYTF. The CDR3 DNA sequence: TGCAGCGTAACCGACAGGGTCGGCTATGGCTACACCTTC.

The chain uses TRBV27 and TRBJ2-2; TRBD1 might be the D (6 bases). The CDR3 has 20 amino acids. Germline V gene sequence: CDR1 MNHEY, CDR2 SMNVEV (reference sequence). V was trimmed by 6 bases and J by 2 bases, leaving 28 bases between them. The CDR3 DNA reads as TGTGCCAGCAGCCAGGGGAGTCGATATGCGAATGAATTCAACACCGGGGAGCTGTTTTTT. It codes for CASSQGSRYANEFNTGELFF.

In this sample, this clone turned up once. CDR3 sequence (DNA): TGCGCCAGCGCCCCCGGGACAGGGGCTATAAGCTCCTACAATGAGCAGTTCTTC. Translated, it gives CASAPGTGAISSYNEQFF. The chain employs TRBV5-1 and TRBJ2-1, with TRBD1 identical over 10 bases. Trimming took 7 bases from V and 0 from J; bases not matched to a gene: 13. The CDR3 has 18 amino acids. Germline assignment: CDR1 SGHRS and CDR2 YFSETQ.

The chain couples TRBV7-9 to TRBJ1-2; D is perhaps TRBD1 (5 bases). In germline, CDR1 is SEHNR, CDR2 FQNEAQ (reference sequence). Trimming cost V 5 bases and J 7 bases, with 17 bases left between them. There are 14 residues in the CDR3. CDR3 nucleotides: TGTGCCAGCAGCCCCGGGCGGGGGTACGGTGGCTACACCTTC. It codes for CASSPGRGYGGYTF.

This rearrangement joins TRBV5-1 to TRBJ2-6; no clear D gene. V dropped 4 bases and J dropped 2 bases, with 7 bases sitting between them. This CDR3 is built from 14 residues. Per the germline V gene, CDR1 is SGHRS and CDR2 is YFSETQ. CDR3 in amino acids: CASSPTTGANVLTF. CDR3 DNA sequence: TGCGCCAGCAGCCCTACGACTGGGGCCAACGTCCTGACTTTC. Full variable domain (missing parts from reference TRBV5-1 and TRBJ2-6): KAGVTQTPRYLIKTRGQQVTLSCSPISGHRSVSWYQQTPGQGLQFLFEYFSETQRNKGNFPGRFSGRQFSNSRSEMNVSTLELGDSALYLCASSPTTGANVLTFGAGSRLTVL.

The chain uses TRBV18 and TRBJ2-7; 8 positions agree with TRBD1. CDR1 is KGHSH, CDR2 LQKENI, per germline. The junction had 9 bases not matched to a gene; V was cut back by 3 bases and J by 5 bases. This CDR3 is 15 amino acids long. CDR3 sequence reads: CASSPSSTGVNEQYF. CDR3 coding DNA: TGTGCCAGCTCACCCTCTTCGACAGGGGTTAACGAGCAGTACTTC.

This chain joins TRBV11-2 and TRBJ2-7; TRBD1 is a possible D gene (5 bases). Germline V lookup: CDR1 SGHAT, CDR2 FQNNGV. Deletions cut 0 bases from V and 2 bases from J, with 8 bases between. This CDR3 is 14 amino acids long. CDR3 in amino acids: CASSLDRATYEQYF. The CDR3 DNA reads TGTGCCAGCAGCTTAGACAGGGCCACCTACGAGCAGTACTTC.